This T cell receptor (beta chain) appears in the sequencing data of a study of beta chain features in type 1 diabetes (dated by TCRdb to the late 2010s). Describing the broader study: Mean age, gender distribution, total cell number and subset yield were not different between patients and healthy donors. A total of about 110,000,000 sorted cells were examined across all samples, and a strong correlation was observed between cell number per subset and RNA yield. The study compared the TCRB repertoires of sorted circulating CD4+ T cell subsets in recently diagnosed type 1 diabetes patients with those in matched healthy donors. Naive and central memory subsets were obtained from all 28 donors, but regulatory and stem cell-like memory subsets were isolated from only 8 patients and roughly 8 healthy donors. Broad study findings and their caveats: HLA sub-analyses involved small numbers of individuals, so any influence of HLA type on TCRB rearrangement remained unresolved. Naive, central memory and regulatory TCRB repertoires appeared more similar among patients than among healthy donors. Type 1 diabetes patients showed a moderate but significant shortening of TCRB CDR3 length in all four CD4+ subsets. Sequencing cDNA rather than genomic DNA could over-represent highly expressing activated cells, although activation and CD3 levels did not differ between groups. PCR may preferentially amplify shorter templates, but because patient and control samples were amplified and corrected together, any resulting skew would affect both groups equally. Patients with type 1 diabetes made fewer insertions and deleted more nucleotides at VDJ recombination sites, implying thymic rearrangement abnormalities.

All of the isolated RNA was reverse transcribed with the High Capacity cDNA Reverse Transcription Kit, so expressed TCRB transcripts were sequenced. Deep immunoSEQ sequencing was performed on naive, central memory and regulatory T cell samples, with an average of around 3.5 million total reads per sample. Sorted cells were lysed in RLT buffer, and RNA was extracted using DNase-treated RNeasy Micro or Mini kits according to cell number. To prevent cross-contamination, every cell subset was processed on its own, while patient and healthy donor samples were processed together. Using the immunoSEQ multiplex PCR, TCRB sequences were amplified from cDNA into 87-bp fragments spanning the CDR3 region. Sequencing of the amplicons was performed on the Illumina HiSeq platform. Per the source publication's procedure: Synthetic template baselines were used to correct PCR bias computationally, reads within Hamming distance 2 were collapsed together, and singletons that could not be merged were discarded. Reads were aligned against IMGT to assign V, D and J genes, CDR3 length and insertions or deletions at six rearrangement sites. Within each subset, clonotype counts were normalized to the number of sorted cells before true diversity and Gini coefficients were calculated with the tcR R package. Repertoire sharing was quantified using the overlap coefficient calculated on TCRB nucleotide sequences. Out-of-frame TCRB sequences from naive cells were analyzed to stand in for the pre-selection repertoire. The table comes from immuneACCESS by way of TCRdb, which keeps in-frame sequences with V and J called. Part of the clones is missing from these tables; in studies checked, under half for an unresolved V gene and the rest for unknown reasons. D and trimming were read from the DNA, whereas the V and J calls and clone size are those reported in that table. The sample table holds 220,000 or so clones, of which under 70% were seen once. Jointly, the top ten make up roughly 0.048% of the sample.

Relative to germline, V is missing 2 bases and J is missing 7 bases, with 4 bases of the junction outside any gene match. The CDR3 runs 12 residues from the cysteine to the phenylalanine. Of the read, only the CDR3 DNA is kept; its 36 bases are in frame from base 1. CDR1 SQVTM and CDR2 ANQGSEA are derived from the germline V gene. This clone has more than one count but fewer than ten. Its antigen is not yet known. The input lacks base qualities; no much larger clone sits a single base away. From each donor, a single peripheral blood sample of 90 to 150 mL on average was drawn into heparinised tubes. A BD FACSAria II and a panel including CD45RO, CCR7, CD25, CD127, CD95 and CD27 were used to sort naive, central memory, regulatory and stem cell-like memory CD4+ T cells. Purity was above 95% for every sorted population. PBMCs were separated immediately by Lymphoprep density gradient centrifugation and were stained directly, without being cultured. So that batch effects would be minimized, each experiment stained and sorted samples in pairs, pairing one healthy donor with one patient.

The sequencing sample was made of naive CD4+ T cells from blood. The cell subset or site label on this specimen signifies: true naive CD4+ T cells. The TCR comes from a man aged 25 to 45 in good health. Rearrangement joined TRBV29-1 to TRBJ1-2; 7 bases in the middle match TRBD1. The base sequence is TGCAGCGTTGAAAGGGCAGGGGGTGGCTACACCTTC. It translates as CSVERAGGGYTF. The CDR3 plus the reference TRBV29-1 and TRBJ1-2 genes for the other parts give the full variable domain: SAVISQKPSRDICQRGTSLTIQCQVDSQVTMMFWYRQQPGQSLTLIATANQGSEATYESGFVIDKFPISRPNLTFSTLTVSNMSPEDSSIYLCSVERAGGGYTFGSGTRLTVV.